The 5 T cell receptor beta chains reported below all come from one sample, sequenced in a study of blood T cell repertoires in COVID-19. Repertoires were generated with immunoSEQ multiplex PCR, while TCRdb's copy carries only in-frame clones and drops some. The sample includes 34,000 or so clones, 88% of them seen just once. Sequenced sample: peripheral blood. The receptors derive from a man in his fifties or sixties with active COVID-19.

This clone was recorded only once. The rearrangement uses TRBV7-2 and TRBJ2-5; TRBD1 might be the D (5 bases). The CDR3 extends over 13 amino acids. V shed 6 bases and J shed 9 bases, with 17 bases lying between them. Germline V CDR1 and CDR2: SGHTA, FQGNSA. The CDR3 loop is CASSGGLLGAQYF. CDR3 nucleotide sequence: TGTGCCAGCAGTGGCGGCTTATTAGGGGCCCAGTACTTC.

The chain carries TRBV3-1 (or the pseudogene TRBV3-2) and TRBJ2-7; TRBD1 matches 7 bases. The ends lost 4 bases at V and 2 bases at J; junction bases unmatched: 17. Germline V gene data show CDR1 as LGHDT and CDR2 as YNNKEL (reference sequence). CDR3 size: 18 residues. The CDR3 coding sequence is TGTGCCAGCAGCCTAAGATCGGGTCCGACAGGGAATCCCTACGAGCAGTACTTC. Its protein product is CASSLRSGPTGNPYEQYF.

The chain uses TRBV28 and TRBJ2-4; 8 bases are a match to TRBD1. The CDR3 length is 14 residues. Germline CDR1 reads MDHEN; CDR2 reads SYDVKM. V lost 3 bases, J lost 6 bases, and 4 bases stayed unmatched. CDR3: CASSFPGGGNIQYF. CDR3 DNA sequence: TGTGCCAGCAGTTTCCCAGGGGGCGGAAACATTCAGTACTTC.

V gene TRBV18 combines with J gene TRBJ2-5; 11 bases match TRBD1. V lost 5 bases, J lost 5 bases, and 10 bases stayed unmatched. From germline, CDR1 is KGHSH and CDR2 LQKENI. This CDR3 comprises 16 residues. The CDR3 DNA reads as TGTGCCAGCTCAATCCCGGACAGGGGGCGCGGGGAGACCCAGTACTTC. It yields the protein CASSIPDRGRGETQYF.

This chain links TRBV7-9 with TRBJ1-1; TRBD1 matches 8 bases. Germline CDR1 SEHNR, CDR2 FQNEAQ (reference sequence). The CDR3 runs to 17 residues. Trimming cost V 8 bases and J 0 bases; bases outside gene matches: 14. CDR3 sequence (DNA): TGTGCCAGCTTAAGGGCAGGGGGCGGAGCCTTGAACACTGAAGCTTTCTTT. Its protein is CASLRAGGGALNTEAFF.